This T cell receptor (beta chain) was captured by sequencing in a study of CD8 T cells in ankylosing spondylitis. This clonotype was detected only a few times. The antigen remains unidentified. With molecular barcodes, quantitative 5'-RACE was used to make the TCR beta libraries. MiXCR, applied by TCRdb to the 5' RACE reads, yields one record per CDR3 protein. The table has under 120,000 distinct CDR3 sequences, less than 25% seen once. Whole-study findings and limits: The authors found the disease-linked clones to be CD8+ and relatively rare in peripheral blood. Among TCR beta sequences, a motif of fewer than 10 highly homologous variants appeared characteristic of ankylosing spondylitis blood.

This CDR3 is built from 18 residues. Losses at the gene ends were 1 base for V and 2 bases for J; bases not matched to a gene: 8. Looked up from germline, CDR1 is LGHDT and CDR2 is YNNKEL (reference sequence). The origin of this receptor is a male donor with ankylosing spondylitis. The chain carries TRBV3-1 and TRBJ2-1, with 10 bases that match TRBD2. What was sequenced was synovial fluid, either unsorted or a sorted T cell fraction (not recorded which). CDR3 sequence reads: CASSQGTLSGRTYNEQFF. In nucleotides, the CDR3 is TGTGCCAGCAGCCAAGGAACCCTTAGCGGGAGGACCTACAATGAGCAGTTCTTC.